This TCR beta chain was found in a study of T-cell memory formation after mild COVID-19. TCR alpha and TCR beta cDNA libraries carrying sample barcodes and UMIs came from 5'RACE with constant-segment primers. TCRdb reprocessed the 5' RACE reads via MiXCR and lists one record per CDR3 protein. The table has about 560,000 distinct CDR3 sequences, about 20% seen once. V was clipped by 8 bases and J by 1 base, with 11 bases between them. Germline CDR1 reads SQVTM; CDR2 reads ANQGSEA. The CDR3 sequence is 12 residues long. This clonotype has more than one count but fewer than ten. Sample: PBMCs or a T cell subset sorted from them (not recorded which). The chain couples TRBV29-1 to TRBJ1-1; D unclear. The receptor was derived from an adult woman who had mild COVID-19 (a few samples of this study predate the infection). Cell type and time point are not known. CDR3 sequence: CSHVPGNTEAFF. CDR3 DNA: TGCAGCCATGTGCCGGGGAACACTGAAGCTTTCTTT.